This is a list of T cell receptor beta chains from one sample in a study of T cell repertoires in cytomegalovirus infection. TCRdb processed the reads anew with MiXCR; each CDR3 protein has one entry. The profile shows just under 550,000 distinct CDR3 sequences, about 30% of them singletons. Sequencing was performed on PBMCs. All receptors derive from a human donor in good health (CMV status not recorded). Some clones in this sample may be carry-over from other donors' samples. The CDR3 runs from the conserved cysteine through the conserved F or W. Each record gives: V gene, clone size, J gene, D gene, CDR3 DNA, CDR3 protein. A D gene is named only where the DNA matches it firmly. Some rows have no size entry. The others give once, few or many, or a class for an expanded clone.

>TRBV6-5|few|TRBJ1-1|-
TGTGCCAGCAGTTACATCCGCGGGAACACTGAAGCTTTCTTT
CASSYIRGNTEAFF
>TRBV12-3/TRBV12-4|-|TRBJ2-7|-
TGTGCCAGCAGTTTTAACCTCCTCCCCTCCTACGAGCAGTACTTC
CASSFNLLPSYEQYF
>TRBV6-2/TRBV6-3|few|TRBJ2-1|-
TGTGCCAGCAACCAACCACCGTACGATGAGCAGTTCTTC
CASNQPPYDEQFF
>TRBV28|-|TRBJ1-5|TRBD1
TGTGCCAGCATACCGGGACAGCACAATCAGCCCCAGCATTTT
CASIPGQHNQPQHF
>TRBV19|-|TRBJ2-1|-
TGTGCCAGTAGCATGGGTCGGCTAGCAGCTTACAATGAGCAGTTCTTC
CASSMGRLAAYNEQFF
>TRBV20-1|-|TRBJ1-2|-
TGCAGTGCTAGTCGGGAGAACTATGGCTACACCTTC
CSASRENYGYTF
>TRBV6-5|few|TRBJ1-2|-
TGTGCCAGCAGTTACTCGGGGGGGTTATATGGCTACACCTTC
CASSYSGGLYGYTF
>TRBV28|-|TRBJ1-1|TRBD1
TGTGCCAGCAGTTTAGGGACAGGGTTTGGCACTGAAGCTTTCTTT
CASSLGTGFGTEAFF
>TRBV12-5|-|TRBJ2-5|TRBD1
TGTGCTAGTGGTATGGGGACAGGGGAAGAGACCCAGTACTTC
CASGMGTGEETQYF
>TRBV5-8|few|TRBJ2-1|TRBD2
TGTGCCAGCAGCTACCTAGCGGGAGGGCCCTCCCATGAGCAGTTCTTC
CASSYLAGGPSHEQFF
>TRBV6-1|few|TRBJ1-1|-
TGTGCCAGCAGTCCACGGGGCGGGGACACTGAAGCTTTCTTT
CASSPRGGDTEAFF
>TRBV28|few|TRBJ2-7|TRBD2
TGTGCCAGCACGAGGACCGGGAGGCCCTACGAGCAGTACTTC
CASTRTGRPYEQYF
>TRBV4-1|few|TRBJ2-1|TRBD2
TGCGCCAGCAGCCAAGATGGGGGGGATGAGCAGTTCTTC
CASSQDGGDEQFF
>TRBV6-2/TRBV6-3|-|TRBJ2-2|TRBD2
TGTGCCAGCAGTTTCGGACTAGCGGGATCCGGGGAGCTGTTTTTT
CASSFGLAGSGELFF
>TRBV12-3/TRBV12-4|few|TRBJ2-1|-
TGTGCCAGCAGTTTTATGGCGGCTAGAGAAGAGTTCTTC
CASSFMAAREEFF
>TRBV10-3|-|TRBJ1-1|-
TGTGCCATCAGGCAGGGTTTTGAAGCTTTCTTT
CAIRQGFEAFF
>TRBV20-1|-|TRBJ2-1|-
TGCAGTGCTAGCGGGGGGCGGGAAAACAATGAGCAGTTCTTC
CSASGGRENNEQFF
>TRBV20-1|-|TRBJ1-1|-
TGCAGTGCTAGAGCCAAGGGGCTAAGGGGCACTGAAGCTTTCTTT
CSARAKGLRGTEAFF
>TRBV7-9|-|TRBJ1-2|-
TGTGCCAGCAGCTTAGGAGGCCTCTATGGCTACACCTTC
CASSLGGLYGYTF
>TRBV29-1|-|TRBJ2-5|TRBD1
TGCAGCGTACGGGACAGGGGAGAGACCCAGTACTTC
CSVRDRGETQYF
>TRBV24-1|-|TRBJ2-2|-
TGTGCCACCGGACCGGGGAGCGGGGAGCTGTTTTTT
CATGPGSGELFF
>TRBV20-1|few|TRBJ1-5|TRBD1
TGCAGTGCGCCCATAGGACAGGGAAGCAATCAGCCCCAGCATTTT
CSAPIGQGSNQPQHF
>TRBV2|few|TRBJ2-2|TRBD2
TGTGCCAGCTCCGAGACTAGCGCTAGTAACGGGGAGCTGTTTTTT
CASSETSASNGELFF
>TRBV9|few|TRBJ1-2|-
TGTGCCAGCAGCGTTTCTACCCAGGGGTTCAATGGCTACACCTTC
CASSVSTQGFNGYTF
>TRBV10-3|-|TRBJ1-1|TRBD1
TGTGCCAGGAGACAGGGGGACACTGAAGCTTTCTTT
CARRQGDTEAFF
>TRBV6-2/TRBV6-3|few|TRBJ2-1|-
TGTGCCAGCACCCTAAGAAGTCCTAGGGAGCAGTTCTTC
CASTLRSPREQFF
>TRBV29-1|-|TRBJ2-1|TRBD2
TGCAGCGTTCGGACTAGCGGGAGATACAATGAGCAGTTCTTC
CSVRTSGRYNEQFF
>TRBV6-2/TRBV6-3|-|TRBJ2-7|TRBD2
TGTGCCAGCAGTACAGCGGGAGGGGGCTACGAGCAGTACTTC
CASSTAGGGYEQYF
>TRBV19|-|TRBJ2-1|TRBD2
TGTGCCAGTAGTAGCCTAGCGGTAAGCTACAATGAGCAGTTCTTC
CASSSLAVSYNEQFF
>TRBV7-2|many|TRBJ2-7|TRBD2
TGTGCCAGCAGCTTGACTAGCGGGAGCTACGAGCAGTACTTC
CASSLTSGSYEQYF
>TRBV5-4|once|TRBJ1-1|-
TGTGCCAGCAACCCCCGCCCAGGGCAGAACACTGAAGCTTTCTTT
CASNPRPGQNTEAFF
>TRBV7-2|many|TRBJ2-2|TRBD2
TGTGCCAGCAGCACCGTCAGCGGGAGATTGACCGGGGAGCTGTTTTTT
CASSTVSGRLTGELFF